These T cell receptor beta chains were read from a single sample in a study of blood T cell repertoires in COVID-19. Measured with immunoSEQ multiplex PCR; TCRdb has only the in-frame clones, and not every one. The sample holds over 120,000 clones, around 89% seen once. Input material: peripheral blood. These receptors were obtained from a man in his 60s with active or convalescent COVID-19. Each CDR3 is given with its conserved first and last residue. D genes are given only for firm matches. Some rows have no size entry. The others give once, few or many, or a class for an expanded clone.

V gene: TRBV7-2; D gene: NA; clone size: NA; CDR3 length: 15; J gene: TRBJ2-1; CDR3 protein: CASRPTGDSYNEQFF; CDR3 DNA: TGTGCCAGCAGGCCCACAGGTGACTCCTACAATGAGCAGTTCTTC
V gene: TRBV24-1; D gene: TRBD1; clone size: once; CDR3 length: 14; J gene: TRBJ1-2; CDR3 protein: CATSAATGVSGYTF; CDR3 DNA: TGTGCCACCAGTGCGGCGACAGGGGTCTCTGGCTACACCTTC
V gene: TRBV7-2; D gene: TRBD2; clone size: NA; CDR3 length: 18; J gene: TRBJ2-1; CDR3 protein: CASSLRAAGTSVYNEQFF; CDR3 DNA: TGTGCCAGCAGCTTAAGGGCCGCAGGGACTAGCGTTTACAATGAGCAGTTCTTC
V gene: TRBV6-5; D gene: NA; clone size: NA; CDR3 length: 13; J gene: TRBJ1-1; CDR3 protein: CASSWGVNTEAFF; CDR3 DNA: TGTGCCAGCAGTTGGGGCGTGAACACTGAAGCTTTCTTT
V gene: TRBV2; D gene: NA; clone size: NA; CDR3 length: 16; J gene: TRBJ1-5; CDR3 protein: CASSEARGQFNQPQHF; CDR3 DNA: TGTGCCAGCAGTGAAGCGAGAGGACAGTTTAATCAGCCCCAGCATTTT
V gene: TRBV30; D gene: NA; clone size: NA; CDR3 length: 15; J gene: TRBJ1-6; CDR3 protein: CAWSVSGSYNSPLHF; CDR3 DNA: TGTGCCTGGAGTGTATCGGGGTCCTATAATTCACCCCTCCACTTT
V gene: TRBV5-4; D gene: NA; clone size: NA; CDR3 length: 13; J gene: TRBJ1-2; CDR3 protein: CASRRGGSYGYTF; CDR3 DNA: TGTGCCAGCAGGAGGGGGGGAAGCTATGGCTACACCTTC
V gene: TRBV2; D gene: NA; clone size: NA; CDR3 length: 15; J gene: TRBJ1-5; CDR3 protein: CASRQQGGGNQPQHF; CDR3 DNA: TGTGCCAGCAGGCAACAGGGTGGAGGCAATCAGCCCCAGCATTTT
V gene: TRBV19; D gene: NA; clone size: NA; CDR3 length: 14; J gene: TRBJ1-6; CDR3 protein: CASNPGSDNSPLHF; CDR3 DNA: TGTGCCAGTAACCCAGGGTCAGATAATTCACCCCTCCACTTT
V gene: TRBV9; D gene: TRBD1; clone size: NA; CDR3 length: 15; J gene: TRBJ1-1; CDR3 protein: CASSGTRDRNTEAFF; CDR3 DNA: TGTGCCAGCAGCGGAACCCGGGACAGGAACACTGAAGCTTTCTTT
V gene: TRBV7-2; D gene: TRBD1; clone size: NA; CDR3 length: 16; J gene: TRBJ2-1; CDR3 protein: CASSPPDRGGINEQFF; CDR3 DNA: TGTGCCAGCAGCCCCCCTGACAGGGGCGGTATTAATGAGCAGTTCTTC
V gene: TRBV27; D gene: NA; clone size: NA; CDR3 length: 16; J gene: TRBJ2-1; CDR3 protein: CASSLGPGRGSNEQFF; CDR3 DNA: TGTGCCAGCAGTTTGGGGCCAGGTCGTGGCTCCAATGAGCAGTTCTTC
V gene: TRBV7-9; D gene: TRBD1; clone size: NA; CDR3 length: 15; J gene: TRBJ1-2; CDR3 protein: CASSLMGQGSYGYTF; CDR3 DNA: TGTGCCAGCAGCTTGATGGGACAGGGGAGCTATGGCTACACCTTC
V gene: TRBV7-8; D gene: NA; clone size: once; CDR3 length: 14; J gene: TRBJ1-2; CDR3 protein: CASSLAGDNYGYTF; CDR3 DNA: TGTGCCAGCAGCTTAGCAGGGGATAACTATGGCTACACCTTC
V gene: TRBV29-1; D gene: TRBD1; clone size: once; CDR3 length: 16; J gene: TRBJ2-7; CDR3 protein: CSVGPEPGQGTYEQYF; CDR3 DNA: TGCAGCGTTGGCCCCGAACCGGGACAGGGAACCTACGAGCAGTACTTC
V gene: TRBV28; D gene: NA; clone size: NA; CDR3 length: 15; J gene: TRBJ2-7; CDR3 protein: CASSLRSSGSSEQYF; CDR3 DNA: TGTGCCAGCAGTTTACGTAGCAGTGGGTCATCCGAGCAGTACTTC
V gene: TRBV7-2; D gene: TRBD2; clone size: once; CDR3 length: 14; J gene: TRBJ2-7; CDR3 protein: CATARSGRTYEQYF; CDR3 DNA: TGTGCCACCGCCCGGAGCGGGAGAACCTACGAGCAGTACTTC
V gene: TRBV6-5; D gene: TRBD1; clone size: once; CDR3 length: 13; J gene: TRBJ2-7; CDR3 protein: CASSRDRGYEQYF; CDR3 DNA: TGTGCCAGCAGTAGGGACAGGGGCTACGAGCAGTACTTC
V gene: TRBV10-3; D gene: NA; clone size: NA; CDR3 length: 14; J gene: TRBJ1-3; CDR3 protein: CAISENISGNTIYF; CDR3 DNA: TGTGCCATCAGTGAGAATATCTCTGGAAACACCATATATTTT
V gene: TRBV5-1; D gene: TRBD2; clone size: NA; CDR3 length: 16; J gene: TRBJ2-1; CDR3 protein: CASSIGLAGGLNEQFF; CDR3 DNA: TGCGCCAGCAGCATCGGACTAGCGGGAGGGCTCAATGAGCAGTTCTTC
V gene: TRBV19; D gene: NA; clone size: NA; CDR3 length: 15; J gene: TRBJ1-2; CDR3 protein: CASSMESRGRGGYTF; CDR3 DNA: TGTGCCAGTAGTATGGAAAGCAGGGGAAGAGGAGGCTACACCTTC
V gene: TRBV9; D gene: NA; clone size: NA; CDR3 length: 13; J gene: TRBJ1-1; CDR3 protein: CASSVAVGGEAFF; CDR3 DNA: TGTGCCAGCAGCGTAGCTGTCGGCGGTGAAGCTTTCTTT
V gene: TRBV28; D gene: NA; clone size: NA; CDR3 length: 13; J gene: TRBJ1-2; CDR3 protein: CASSSPETSGYTF; CDR3 DNA: TGTGCCAGCAGTTCCCCGGAGACTAGTGGCTACACCTTC
V gene: TRBV5-4; D gene: NA; clone size: NA; CDR3 length: 18; J gene: TRBJ2-2; CDR3 protein: CASSPNSMTPLGTGELFF; CDR3 DNA: TGTGCCAGCAGCCCTAATTCAATGACACCCCTGGGCACCGGGGAGCTGTTTTTT
V gene: TRBV10-3; D gene: NA; clone size: NA; CDR3 length: 15; J gene: TRBJ1-6; CDR3 protein: CAISESRQGNSPLHF; CDR3 DNA: TGTGCCATCAGTGAGTCGAGGCAGGGAAATTCACCCCTCCACTTT
V gene: TRBV6-4; D gene: TRBD1; clone size: NA; CDR3 length: 13; J gene: TRBJ2-1; CDR3 protein: CASTLDRGDEQFF; CDR3 DNA: TGTGCCAGCACTCTAGACAGGGGCGATGAGCAGTTCTTC
V gene: TRBV24-1; D gene: NA; clone size: NA; CDR3 length: 13; J gene: TRBJ2-3; CDR3 protein: CATSVGSTDTQYF; CDR3 DNA: TGTGCCACCAGTGTGGGCAGCACAGATACGCAGTATTTT
V gene: TRBV28; D gene: TRBD1; clone size: NA; CDR3 length: 17; J gene: TRBJ2-3; CDR3 protein: CASSSYPGTGRSDTQYF; CDR3 DNA: TGTGCCAGCAGTTCCTACCCCGGGACAGGAAGATCAGATACGCAGTATTTT
V gene: TRBV9; D gene: TRBD2; clone size: once; CDR3 length: 14; J gene: TRBJ2-3; CDR3 protein: CASSPLAGGDTQYF; CDR3 DNA: TGTGCCAGCAGCCCACTAGCGGGAGGAGATACGCAGTATTTT
V gene: TRBV18; D gene: NA; clone size: NA; CDR3 length: 15; J gene: TRBJ1-5; CDR3 protein: CASSPGGVGLEPQHF; CDR3 DNA: TGTGCCAGCTCACCAGGAGGGGTTGGGTTGGAGCCCCAGCATTTT
V gene: TRBV5-5; D gene: NA; clone size: NA; CDR3 length: 17; J gene: TRBJ1-5; CDR3 protein: CASSSTWTGYSNQPQHF; CDR3 DNA: TGTGCCAGCAGCTCGACCTGGACTGGTTATAGCAATCAGCCCCAGCATTTT
V gene: TRBV4-2; D gene: NA; clone size: NA; CDR3 length: 16; J gene: TRBJ2-2; CDR3 protein: CASSQVAGIETGELFF; CDR3 DNA: TGTGCCAGCAGCCAAGTTGCGGGCATAGAAACCGGGGAGCTGTTTTTT
V gene: TRBV7-2; D gene: NA; clone size: medium-sized; CDR3 length: 13; J gene: TRBJ1-5; CDR3 protein: CASSLRGRQPQHF; CDR3 DNA: TGTGCCAGCAGCTTAAGGGGGAGACAGCCCCAGCATTTT
V gene: TRBV9; D gene: NA; clone size: NA; CDR3 length: 16; J gene: TRBJ1-5; CDR3 protein: CASSVDWVIDCRPQHF; CDR3 DNA: TGTGCCAGCAGCGTAGACTGGGTTATCGACTGTCGGCCCCAGCATTTT
V gene: TRBV5-6; D gene: TRBD1; clone size: few; CDR3 length: 13; J gene: TRBJ2-7; CDR3 protein: CASMGQSSYEQYF; CDR3 DNA: TGTGCCAGCATGGGACAGAGCTCCTACGAGCAGTACTTC
V gene: TRBV7-3; D gene: TRBD1; clone size: NA; CDR3 length: 15; J gene: TRBJ2-1; CDR3 protein: CASSPDRAPYNEQFF; CDR3 DNA: TGTGCCAGCAGCCCCGACAGGGCACCCTACAATGAGCAGTTCTTC
V gene: TRBV19; D gene: NA; clone size: NA; CDR3 length: 14; J gene: TRBJ1-4; CDR3 protein: CASSRQREAEKLFF; CDR3 DNA: TGTGCCAGTAGCCGACAGCGAGAGGCTGAAAAACTGTTTTTT
V gene: TRBV9; D gene: NA; clone size: NA; CDR3 length: 13; J gene: TRBJ2-3; CDR3 protein: CASSPLSTDTQYF; CDR3 DNA: TGTGCCAGCAGCCCCCTCAGCACAGATACGCAGTATTTT
V gene: TRBV5-4; D gene: TRBD2; clone size: NA; CDR3 length: 16; J gene: TRBJ2-5; CDR3 protein: CASSPGGSGGKETQYF; CDR3 DNA: TGTGCCAGCAGCCCCGGGGGCAGCGGGGGGAAAGAGACCCAGTACTTC
V gene: TRBV5-1; D gene: NA; clone size: NA; CDR3 length: 11; J gene: TRBJ2-7; CDR3 protein: CASSSNYEQYF; CDR3 DNA: TGCGCCAGCAGCTCAAACTACGAGCAGTACTTC
V gene: TRBV6-6; D gene: NA; clone size: NA; CDR3 length: 12; J gene: TRBJ1-5; CDR3 protein: CASSDNNQPQHF; CDR3 DNA: TGTGCCAGCAGTGACAACAATCAGCCCCAGCATTTT
V gene: TRBV9; D gene: NA; clone size: NA; CDR3 length: 14; J gene: TRBJ2-5; CDR3 protein: CASSPVGIAQAQYF; CDR3 DNA: TGTGCCAGCAGCCCCGTAGGCATCGCGCAGGCCCAGTACTTC
V gene: TRBV4-3; D gene: TRBD2; clone size: NA; CDR3 length: 20; J gene: TRBJ2-2; CDR3 protein: CASGALRGGGAKGNTGELFF; CDR3 DNA: TGCGCCAGCGGCGCCTTAAGGGGCGGGGGGGCAAAGGGTAACACCGGGGAGCTGTTTTTT
V gene: TRBV6-2/TRBV6-3; D gene: NA; clone size: NA; CDR3 length: 17; J gene: TRBJ1-5; CDR3 protein: CASSPSRGGGSNQPQHF; CDR3 DNA: TGTGCCAGCAGTCCCAGCCGGGGCGGGGGAAGCAATCAGCCCCAGCATTTT